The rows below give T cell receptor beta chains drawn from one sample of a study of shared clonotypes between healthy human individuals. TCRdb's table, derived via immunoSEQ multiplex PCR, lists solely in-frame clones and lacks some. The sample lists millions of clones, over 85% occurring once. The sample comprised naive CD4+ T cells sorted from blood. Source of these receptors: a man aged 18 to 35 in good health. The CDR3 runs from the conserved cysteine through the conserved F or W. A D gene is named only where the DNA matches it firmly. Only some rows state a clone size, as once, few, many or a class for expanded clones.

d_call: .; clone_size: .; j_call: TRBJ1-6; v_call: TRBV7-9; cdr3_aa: CASSLGNRVSYNSPLHF; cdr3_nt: TGTGCCAGCAGCTTGGGGAACAGGGTTTCCTATAATTCACCCCTCCACTTT
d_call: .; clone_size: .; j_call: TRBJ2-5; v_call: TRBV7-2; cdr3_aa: CASSPLGQETQYF; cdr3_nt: TGTGCCAGCAGCCCACTAGGCCAAGAGACCCAGTACTTC
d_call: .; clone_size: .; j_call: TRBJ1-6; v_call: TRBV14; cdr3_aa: CASSQEPWSPLHF; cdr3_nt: TGTGCCAGCAGCCAAGAACCATGGTCACCCCTCCACTTT
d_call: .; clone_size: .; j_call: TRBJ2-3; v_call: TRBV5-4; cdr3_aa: CASSPPRGTDTQYF; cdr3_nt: TGTGCCAGCAGCCCCCCCCGAGGGACAGATACGCAGTATTTT
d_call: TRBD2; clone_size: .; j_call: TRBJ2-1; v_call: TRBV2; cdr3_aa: CASSEWGGEQFF; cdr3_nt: TGTGCCAGCAGTGAATGGGGGGGTGAGCAGTTCTTC
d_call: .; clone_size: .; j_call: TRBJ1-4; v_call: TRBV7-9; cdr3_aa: CASSLAGVEEKLFF; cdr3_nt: TGTGCCAGCAGCTTAGCAGGGGTTGAAGAAAAACTGTTTTTT
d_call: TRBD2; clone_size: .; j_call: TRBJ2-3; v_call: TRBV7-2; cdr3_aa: CASSLGPLAGVADTQYF; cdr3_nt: TGTGCCAGCAGCCTAGGTCCCTTAGCGGGAGTGGCAGATACGCAGTATTTT
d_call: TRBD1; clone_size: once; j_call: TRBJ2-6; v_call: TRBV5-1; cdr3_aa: CASSGSPGQGQAGANVLTF; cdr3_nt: TGCGCCAGCAGTGGGTCTCCGGGACAGGGACAAGCTGGGGCCAACGTCCTGACTTTC
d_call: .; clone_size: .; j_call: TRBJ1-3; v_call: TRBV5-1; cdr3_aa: CASSWTAALEGNTIYF; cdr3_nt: TGCGCCAGCAGCTGGACCGCTGCTCTGGAAGGAAACACCATATATTTT
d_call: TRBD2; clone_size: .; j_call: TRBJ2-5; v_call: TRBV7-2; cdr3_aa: CASSLSGSIETQYF; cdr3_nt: TGTGCCAGCAGTCTAAGCGGGAGTATCGAGACCCAGTACTTC
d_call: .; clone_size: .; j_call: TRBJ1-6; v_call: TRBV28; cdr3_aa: CASIEGSPNSPLHF; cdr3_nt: TGTGCCAGCATCGAGGGCAGTCCGAATTCACCCCTCCACTTT
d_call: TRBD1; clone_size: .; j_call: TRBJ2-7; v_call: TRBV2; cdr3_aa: CASFRDRGPYEQYF; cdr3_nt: TGTGCCAGCTTCCGGGACAGGGGACCCTACGAGCAGTACTTC
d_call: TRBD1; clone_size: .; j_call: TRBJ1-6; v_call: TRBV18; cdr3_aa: CASSPGQGARNSPLHF; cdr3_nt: TGTGCCAGCTCACCGGGACAGGGGGCGCGGAATTCACCCCTCCACTTT
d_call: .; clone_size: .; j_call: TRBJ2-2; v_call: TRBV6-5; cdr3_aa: CASTKAGELFF; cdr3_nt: TGTGCCAGCACCAAAGCGGGGGAGCTGTTTTTT
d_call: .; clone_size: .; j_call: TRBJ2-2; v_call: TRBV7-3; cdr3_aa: CASSLIRDTGELFF; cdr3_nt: TGTGCCAGCAGCTTAATTAGGGATACCGGGGAGCTGTTTTTT
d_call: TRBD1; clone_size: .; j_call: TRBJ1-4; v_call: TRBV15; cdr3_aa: CAIARTGVGANEKLFF; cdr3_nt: TGTGCCATCGCCAGGACAGGGGTTGGGGCTAATGAAAAACTGTTTTTT
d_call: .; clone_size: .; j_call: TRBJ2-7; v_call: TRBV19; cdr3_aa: CASSILGAVYEQYF; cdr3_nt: TGTGCCAGTAGTATATTGGGGGCGGTCTACGAGCAGTACTTC
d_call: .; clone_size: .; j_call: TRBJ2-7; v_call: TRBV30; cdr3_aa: CAWRKNRAGYEQYF; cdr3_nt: TGTGCCTGGAGAAAGAACAGGGCGGGCTACGAGCAGTACTTC
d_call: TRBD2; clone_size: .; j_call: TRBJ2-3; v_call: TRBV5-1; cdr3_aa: CASSLASGGADTQYF; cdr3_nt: TGCGCCAGCAGCTTGGCTAGCGGGGGGGCCGATACGCAGTATTTT
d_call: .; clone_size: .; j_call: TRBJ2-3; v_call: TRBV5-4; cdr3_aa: CASSLESGSLTDTQYF; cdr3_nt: TGTGCCAGCAGCTTGGAAAGCGGCAGCCTCACAGATACGCAGTATTTT
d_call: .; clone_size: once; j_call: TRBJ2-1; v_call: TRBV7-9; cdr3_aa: CASSLWDEQFF; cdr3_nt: TGTGCCAGCAGCTTATGGGATGAGCAGTTCTTC
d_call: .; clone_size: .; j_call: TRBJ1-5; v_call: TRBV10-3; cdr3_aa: CAISESTANQPQHF; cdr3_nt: TGTGCCATCAGTGAGTCGACAGCCAATCAGCCCCAGCATTTT